This note documents a single TCR beta chain sequence. No antigen is known for it. The data originate from a study of OX40 agonist ivuxolimab in advanced cancers. Study outcomes and limitations: More expanded clones were seen, on average, in CD8+ T cells than in CD4+.

Unmatched junction bases numbered 6, after V lost 4 bases and J lost 4 bases. Germline assignment: CDR1 LGHNA and CDR2 YSLEER. This CDR3 has 15 amino acids. Sequencing used immunoSEQ multiplex PCR; TCRdb keeps in-frame clones, though not all of them. The sample shows more than 85,000 clones, about 80% of them seen only once. The chain combines TRBV4-3 with TRBJ2-3; 9 bases line up with TRBD2. This material consisted of CD4+ or CD8+ T cells sorted from blood, taken in a trial of the OX40 agonist ivuxolimab. This sequence originates from an adult with an advanced solid tumor such as melanoma, head and neck, liver or kidney cancer. The CDR3 protein is CASSLRQRGADTQYF. The CDR3 nucleotides are TGCGCCAGCAGCCTCAGACAGCGGGGGGCAGATACGCAGTATTTT.